This passage covers 24 T cell receptor beta chains from one sample sequenced in a study of T cell responses to AZD1222 COVID-19 vaccine. Assay: immunoSEQ multiplex PCR; the TCRdb copy retains only in-frame clones and omits some. The profile shows more than 75,000 clones, 89% of them singletons. This specimen was peripheral blood, taken on day 0 of AZD1222 vaccination. These receptors all come from an adult in good health.

This chain connects TRBV9 to TRBJ2-7; TRBD1 is a possible D gene (6 bases). Germline CDR1 reads SGDLS; CDR2 reads YYNGEE. The CDR3 is made up of 15 amino acids. V lost 0 bases to trimming and J lost 2 bases, with 12 bases between them. The CDR3 sequence: CASSVGAGVTYEQYF. The CDR3 bases are TGTGCCAGCAGCGTAGGGGCAGGGGTTACCTACGAGCAGTACTTC.

This clone was counted only a few times. V usage is TRBV3-1 (or the pseudogene TRBV3-2) and J usage is TRBJ2-5; a possible D gene is TRBD2 (5 bases). The germline V gene encodes CDR1 LGHDT and CDR2 YNNKEL (reference sequence). V lost 1 base to trimming and J lost 5 bases, with 14 bases between them. The length of the CDR3 is 15 residues. CDR3 sequence reads: CASSQGTGPGETQYF. In nucleotides, the CDR3 is TGTGCCAGCAGCCAAGGAACGGGTCCGGGGGAGACCCAGTACTTC.

V usage is TRBV6-5 and J usage is TRBJ2-5; either TRBD1 or TRBD2 may supply D (5 bases each). Trimming cost V 6 bases and J 4 bases, with 12 bases left between them. The CDR3 runs to 13 residues. In germline, CDR1 is MNHEY, CDR2 SVGAGI. The CDR3 loop reads CASRDRGVETQYF. CDR3 DNA: TGTGCCAGCAGAGACCGAGGGGTAGAGACCCAGTACTTC.

This sequence joins TRBV4-3 and TRBJ1-5, with TRBD1 as a possible D gene (5 bases). The CDR3 length is 15 residues. Trimming removed 4 bases from V and 4 bases from J, with 14 bases in between. Per germline, CDR1 LGHNA and CDR2 YSLEER. The CDR3 DNA reads as TGCGCCAGCAGCCCTTCATGGCAGGGAAATCAGCCCCAGCATTTT. Translation gives CASSPSWQGNQPQHF.

The chain combines TRBV10-3 with TRBJ1-5; no clear D gene. CDR1 is ENHRY and CDR2 is SYGVKD in the germline V gene. The CDR3 runs 13 residues. The V gene lost 6 bases and the J gene lost 4 bases, with 10 bases spanning the gap. CDR3 sequence: CAISPGGNQPQHF. CDR3 coding DNA: TGTGCCATCAGCCCAGGTGGAAATCAGCCCCAGCATTTT.

This chain uses TRBV4-2 with TRBJ2-1, with 8 bases that match TRBD1. The CDR3 is 16 amino acids. In germline, CDR1 is LGHNA, CDR2 YNFKEQ. V shed 1 base, J shed 1 base, and the junction held 3 bases outside the gene matches. In nucleotides, the CDR3 is TGTGCCAGCAGCCAAGCAGGGGGCAAATCCTACAATGAGCAGTTCTTC. Protein sequence: CASSQAGGKSYNEQFF.

The V call is TRBV10-3, the J call TRBJ2-5, with 9 bases identical to TRBD2. CDR1 and CDR2 from the germline V gene are ENHRY and SYGVKD. The CDR3 has 12 amino acids. With 10 bases clipped from V and 5 bases from J, the junction kept 5 bases outside the gene matches. In DNA form, the CDR3 reads TGTGCCACAGCCGGGACTAGCGAGACCCAGTACTTC. Translation: CATAGTSETQYF.

The J gene is TRBJ1-1, the V gene TRBV13, with TRBD1 matching 8 bases. V lost 0 bases, J lost 5 bases, and 11 bases stayed unmatched. CDR3 length: 17 amino acids. Germline CDR1 is PRHDT and CDR2 is FYEKMQ (reference sequence). The CDR3 loop is CASSLGGAGGARTEAFF. CDR3 DNA sequence: TGTGCCAGCAGCTTAGGTGGGGCAGGGGGCGCGAGAACTGAAGCTTTCTTT.

The rearrangement links TRBV30 to TRBJ2-1; D unclear. This CDR3 has 14 amino acids. CDR1 and CDR2 from the germline V gene are GTSNPN and SVGIG (reference sequence). V was cut by 2 bases and J by 10 bases, with 18 bases left in between. The CDR3 spells CAWSSDVVLREQFF. The DNA for the CDR3 is TGTGCCTGGAGTTCTGATGTAGTTCTTCGGGAGCAGTTCTTC.

V usage is TRBV5-1 and J usage is TRBJ2-7, with D possibly matching TRBD2 (5 bases). Germline V gene sequence: CDR1 SGHRS, CDR2 YFSETQ. Trimming shortened V by 2 bases and J by 2 bases, and 14 bases separated the two germline ends. The CDR3 has 15 amino acids. CDR3 sequence: CASSLNAGSPYEQYF. The CDR3 bases are TGCGCCAGCAGCTTAAACGCGGGCAGCCCCTACGAGCAGTACTTC.

By its share, this clone is medium-sized (0.01 to 0.1%). The chain couples TRBV4-2 to TRBJ2-1; 7 bases agree with TRBD2. J gave up 3 bases and V 0 bases, and 2 bases lay outside the gene matches. From germline, CDR1 is LGHNA and CDR2 YNFKEQ. The CDR3 is made up of 15 amino acids. The CDR3, as DNA: TGTGCCAGCAGCCAAGATCGGACTAGCTACAATGAGCAGTTCTTC. Translating gives CASSQDRTSYNEQFF.

The chain combines TRBV28 with TRBJ1-3; D unclear. Germline V lookup: CDR1 MDHEN, CDR2 SYDVKM. Between the trimmed V and J ends, which lost 7 bases and 0 bases, there was a span of 16 bases. The CDR3 is 16 amino acids. CDR3 residues: CASNLGRFYSGNTIYF. Written as DNA, the CDR3 is TGTGCCAGCAACCTCGGGAGATTTTACTCTGGAAACACCATATATTTT. Supplemented by reference TRBV28 and TRBJ1-3, the full variable domain reads DVKVTQSSRYLVKRTGEKVFLECVQDMDHENMFWYRQDPGLGLRLIYFSYDVKMKEKGDIPEGYSVSREKKERFSLILESASTNQTSMYLCASNLGRFYSGNTIYFGEGSWLTVV.

V is TRBV11-2 and J is TRBJ1-2, with D tentatively TRBD1 (6 bases). This CDR3 comprises 14 residues. Germline CDR1 and CDR2: SGHAT and FQNNGV. V was pared by 2 bases and J by 0 bases, with 7 bases between. CDR3 in DNA: TGTGCCAGCAGCTTACAGGGGACTAACTATGGCTACACCTTC. Amino acid sequence: CASSLQGTNYGYTF.

This clone has just a few counts. The chain is built from TRBV9 and TRBJ1-3; D is unclear. Trimming took off 1 base at V and 2 bases at J, with 7 bases between the two ends. This CDR3 has 14 residues. Per the germline V gene, CDR1 is SGDLS and CDR2 is YYNGEE. This chain's CDR3 is CASSVSVTGNTIYF. The CDR3 DNA reads TGTGCCAGCAGCGTATCGGTTACTGGAAACACCATATATTTT.

J is TRBJ1-6 and V is TRBV27; D uncertain. This CDR3 has 16 residues. Germline V gene data show CDR1 as MNHEY and CDR2 as SMNVEV (reference sequence). Trimming cost V 6 bases and J 5 bases, with 17 bases left between them. CDR3 nucleotide sequence: TGTGCCAGCAGAACCTTCCAAGGTCCCAATAATTCACCCCTCCACTTT. Translated, it gives CASRTFQGPNNSPLHF.

V is TRBV6-2 or TRBV6-3 and J is TRBJ2-2; 7 positions match TRBD2. CDR3 length equals 15 residues. Germline V gene lookup returns CDR1 MNHEY and CDR2 SVGEGT. Trimming cost V 2 bases and J 2 bases; bases outside gene matches: 2. CDR3 sequence (DNA): TGTGCCAGCAGTTACATGGGACTAAACACCGGGGAGCTGTTTTTT. Protein product: CASSYMGLNTGELFF.

The chain carries TRBV7-6 and TRBJ2-2, with 8 bases matching TRBD2. CDR3 length: 17 amino acids. Germline CDR1 and CDR2: SGHVS and FNYEAQ. J lost 2 bases, V lost 1 base, and 6 bases had no gene match. This CDR3 is CASSLVSAGGNTGELFF. In DNA form, the CDR3 reads TGTGCCAGCAGCTTAGTCTCTGCGGGGGGAAACACCGGGGAGCTGTTTTTT.

V usage is TRBV28 and J usage is TRBJ1-6; D uncertain. The germline V gene has CDR1 MDHEN and CDR2 SYDVKM. The CDR3 totals 15 residues. Trimming shortened V by 4 bases and J by 7 bases, and 14 bases separated the two germline ends. The CDR3 loop is CASSSAEGFNSPLHF. The CDR3 bases are TGTGCCAGCAGTTCCGCCGAAGGGTTCAATTCACCCCTCCACTTT. Combining the CDR3 with reference TRBV28 and TRBJ1-6 gives the whole variable domain DVKVTQSSRYLVKRTGEKVFLECVQDMDHENMFWYRQDPGLGLRLIYFSYDVKMKEKGDIPEGYSVSREKKERFSLILESASTNQTSMYLCASSSAEGFNSPLHFGNGTRLTVT.

This chain links TRBV7-9 with TRBJ2-5, with 7 bases identical to TRBD1. Germline-derived CDR1 and CDR2 are SEHNR and FQNEAQ (reference sequence). The CDR3 runs 14 residues. Trimming cost V 5 bases and J 3 bases; bases outside gene matches: 6. The CDR3 bases are TGTGCCAGCAGCCCACAGGGGTTGGAAGAGACCCAGTACTTC. Its protein is CASSPQGLEETQYF.

As to this clone: The junction does not match germline at one end; this may be a read error. V and J are TRBV7-7 and TRBJ2-5; D remains ambiguous. Germline V gives CDR1 SSHAT, CDR2 FNYEAQ (reference sequence). The length of the CDR3 is 14 residues. The CDR3 protein is CASRPPTVGETQYF. CDR3 nucleotide sequence: TGTGCTAGCAGGCCCCCGACCGTAGGGGAGACCCAGTACTTC.

CDR3 sequence (DNA): TGTGCCAGCAGCCATAACAGAGAGCAGTTCTTC. This translates into CASSHNREQFF. The chain links TRBV4-2 to TRBJ2-1; no clear D. The CDR3 is 11 residues long. Trimming stripped 3 bases from V and 10 bases from J, with 7 bases between. The germline gives CDR1 LGHNA, CDR2 YNFKEQ.

The chain couples TRBV30 to TRBJ1-4, with 10 nucleotides matching TRBD1. This CDR3 contains 15 residues. Germline values: CDR1 GTSNPN, CDR2 SVGIG (reference sequence). V dropped 2 bases and J dropped 7; count of bases not matched to a gene: 7. In nucleotides, the CDR3 is TGTGCCTGGAGTCCCTGGGACAGGGGAAGTGAAAAACTGTTTTTT. Protein sequence: CAWSPWDRGSEKLFF.

This chain connects TRBV11-2 to TRBJ2-3; D not resolved. CDR1 is SGHAT, CDR2 FQNNGV, per germline. V lost 1 base to trimming and J lost 3 bases, with 14 bases between them. The CDR3 covers 16 residues. The CDR3 here is CASSLGPFDGTDTQYF. The DNA of the CDR3 is TGTGCCAGCAGCTTAGGTCCTTTCGACGGTACAGATACGCAGTATTTT. The whole variable domain, filled in from reference TRBV11-2 and TRBJ2-3, reads EAGVAQSPRYKIIEKRQSVAFWCNPISGHATLYWYQQILGQGPKLLIQFQNNGVVDDSQLPKDRFSAERLKGVDSTLKIQPAKLEDSAVYLCASSLGPFDGTDTQYFGPGTRLTVL.

The chain couples TRBV19 to TRBJ1-4; TRBD1 aligns across 7 bases. Germline V gives CDR1 LNHDA, CDR2 SQIVND (reference sequence). The J segment lost 12 bases and the V segment lost 3 bases, leaving 13 bases of the junction unmatched. The CDR3 has 15 amino acids. DNA of the CDR3: TGTGCCAGTAGTATTGAAACAGGGGACGATGAGGAACTGTTTTTT. It translates to CASSIETGDDEELFF.